The T cell receptor (beta chain) described here comes from a study of shared clonotypes between healthy human individuals. Study-level information: Per donor, CD8 memory used one plate, CD8 naive used two, CD4 memory used three and CD4 naive used three.

Donors were healthy HIV-negative adults without recent acute infections or vaccinations. This CDR3 region has 15 residues. Germline CDR1 is LNHNV and CDR2 is YYDKDF (reference sequence). Trimming took off 3 bases at V and 0 bases at J, with 12 bases between the two ends. The assay was immunoSEQ multiplex PCR, and TCRdb's table has in-frame clones only and misses some. Of 300,000 or so clones listed, over 65% were seen once; the top ten hold around a tenth. V and J are TRBV15 and TRBJ2-7, with a tentative D call TRBD2 (6 bases). The sequence was obtained from a man under 40 in good health. Sequencing input: memory CD4+ T cells sorted from blood. Regarding subset: CD45RA-negative fraction. The CDR3 is CATSSRDGSSYEQYF. CDR3 nucleotides: TGTGCCACCAGCAGCCGGGACGGGAGCTCCTACGAGCAGTACTTC.